A selection of T cell receptor beta chains follows, all from one sample in a study of T-cell reconstitution after alpha-beta-depleted transplantation in children. TCRdb itself ran the PCR reads through MiXCR, one entry per CDR3 protein. The sample contains hundreds of thousands of distinct CDR3 sequences, 10% to 15% of which appear only once. The sequencing used PBMCs, collected before TCRalphabeta/CD19-depleted stem cell transplant. Receptors originate from a girl between 2 and 10 years old with congenital amegakaryocytic thrombocytopenia, due to receive a stem cell transplant. CDR3s include the opening cysteine and the closing phenylalanine or tryptophan. The D gene is left open where the match is weak. Clone sizes are given selectively: once, few, many, or a class where the clone is expanded.

cdr3_aa cdr3_nt clone_size j_call d_call v_call
CSARVAGPGGYTF TGCAGTGCTAGAGTTGCAGGGCCGGGGGGCTACACCTTC many TRBJ1-2 - TRBV20-1
CASSSLRGGETQYF TGTGCCAGCAGTTCACTTCGGGGGGGAGAGACCCAGTACTTC many TRBJ2-5 TRBD2 TRBV28
CASSLGLAGGVGEQYF TGTGCCAGCAGTTTAGGGCTAGCGGGAGGAGTCGGCGAGCAGTACTTC - TRBJ2-7 TRBD2 TRBV6-5
CASSLARQAANTEAFF TGCGCCAGCAGCTTGGCCAGACAGGCCGCGAACACTGAAGCTTTCTTT many TRBJ1-1 - TRBV5-1
CASSPEDYTDTQYF TGTGCCAGCAGTCCCGAAGACTACACAGATACGCAGTATTTT - TRBJ2-3 - TRBV27
CASSPVSSGGSYEQYF TGTGCCAGCAGCCCCGTTAGTAGCGGGGGTTCCTACGAGCAGTACTTC - TRBJ2-7 TRBD2 TRBV11-2
CASSQQVYNSPLHF TGTGCCAGCAGTCAACAGGTTTATAATTCACCCCTCCACTTT many TRBJ1-6 - TRBV12-3/TRBV12-4
CASSLASGSMNTQYF TGTGCCAGCAGCTTAGCTAGCGGGAGTATGAATACGCAGTATTTT many TRBJ2-3 TRBD2 TRBV7-2
CASSSPPSGNPHEQFF TGTGCCAGCAGTTCCCCCCCGAGCGGGAATCCCCATGAGCAGTTCTTC many TRBJ2-1 TRBD2 TRBV12-3/TRBV12-4
CSVIPTRGEGYTF TGCAGTGTTATCCCGACGCGGGGGGAAGGCTACACCTTC many TRBJ1-2 - TRBV20-1
CASSLGRTGAGNTIYF TGTGCCAGCAGCTTAGGAAGGACAGGGGCTGGAAACACCATATATTTT many TRBJ1-3 TRBD1 TRBV11-2
CASSLTSMEWRNNEQFF TGCGCCAGCAGCTTAACTAGCATGGAATGGAGGAACAATGAGCAGTTCTTC few TRBJ2-1 - TRBV5-1
CASTALPPGRPIDYNEQFF TGTGCCAGCACCGCCCTTCCCCCCGGGAGACCAATTGACTACAATGAGCAGTTCTTC - TRBJ2-1 - TRBV3-1
CASSVGTGNYEQYF TGCGCCAGCAGCGTGGGGACAGGGAACTACGAGCAGTACTTC - TRBJ2-7 TRBD1 TRBV5-1
CASSLVAGNYEPYF TGCGCCAGCAGCTTGGTCGCAGGGAACTACGAGCCGTACTTC - TRBJ2-7 - TRBV5-1
CSASTSPGELFF TGCAGTGCTAGTACTAGCCCCGGGGAGCTGTTTTTT many TRBJ2-2 - TRBV20-1
CATSEDDRADTDTQYF TGTGCCACCAGTGAAGATGACAGAGCGGACACAGATACGCAGTATTTT - TRBJ2-3 - TRBV24-1
CASSLKLVHWTPTNSGANVLTF TGTGCCAGCAGCTTAAAGTTAGTCCACTGGACACCAACTAACTCTGGGGCCAACGTCCTGACTTTC many TRBJ2-6 - TRBV7-6
CASSFGLARNEQFF TGCGCCAGCAGCTTTGGTCTAGCGAGGAATGAGCAGTTCTTC few TRBJ2-1 - TRBV5-1
CASSPRLDNEQFF TGTGCCAGCAGCCCTAGACTGGACAATGAGCAGTTCTTC many TRBJ2-1 - TRBV11-2
CASSTDRTTNTGELFF TGTGCCAGTAGTACCGACAGGACCACGAACACCGGGGAGCTGTTTTTT few TRBJ2-2 - TRBV19
CASSYSMVVESTDTQYF TGTGCCAGCAGTTACTCGATGGTTGTCGAAAGCACAGATACGCAGTATTTT - TRBJ2-3 - TRBV6-5
CSVQRGQQIQETQYF TGCAGCGTTCAAAGGGGACAGCAGATACAAGAGACCCAGTACTTC - TRBJ2-5 TRBD1 TRBV29-1
CASSVKTGGAGKLFF TGTGCCAGCAGCGTAAAAACAGGGGGCGCGGGAAAACTGTTTTTT - TRBJ1-4 TRBD1 TRBV7-2
CSARRVTGGYGNEQFF TGCAGTGCCAGACGCGTTACAGGGGGTTACGGCAATGAGCAGTTCTTC few TRBJ2-1 TRBD1 TRBV20-1
CASSLELTNTGELFF TGCGCCAGCAGCTTGGAACTTACGAACACCGGGGAGCTGTTTTTT many TRBJ2-2 - TRBV5-1
CASSLLQGVTEAFF TGTGCCAGCAGCTTGTTACAGGGAGTCACTGAAGCTTTCTTT many TRBJ1-1 - TRBV5-6
CASKIAATQETQYF TGTGCCAGCAAGATAGCGGCAACTCAAGAGACCCAGTACTTC few TRBJ2-5 - TRBV27
CASSPRTTTSTDTQYF TGTGCCAGCAGCCCTAGGACCACTACTAGCACAGATACGCAGTATTTT few TRBJ2-3 - TRBV7-2
CASSSQTSGTSTDTQYF TGTGCCAGCAGTTCCCAGACTAGCGGAACCTCCACAGATACGCAGTATTTT many TRBJ2-3 TRBD2 TRBV6-5
CASSLGTGGDEQFF TGTGCCAGCAGCTTAGGAACAGGGGGCGATGAGCAGTTCTTC - TRBJ2-1 TRBD1 TRBV7-7
CSTGGVLAGAHPYTDTQYF TGCAGTACCGGGGGGGTACTAGCGGGGGCCCACCCTTACACAGATACGCAGTATTTT - TRBJ2-3 TRBD2 TRBV20-1
CASSQVGADTQYF TGTGCCAGCAGCCAAGTGGGGGCAGATACGCAGTATTTT many TRBJ2-3 - TRBV3-1
CASSESPTGLGTEAFF TGCGCCAGCAGCGAAAGCCCCACAGGGCTCGGCACTGAAGCTTTCTTT - TRBJ1-1 - TRBV4-1
CSVVLAGVQDEQYF TGCAGCGTTGTACTAGCGGGAGTACAGGACGAGCAGTACTTC many TRBJ2-7 TRBD2 TRBV29-1
CASSAINTGELFF TGCGCCAGCAGCGCTATTAACACCGGGGAGCTGTTTTTT few TRBJ2-2 - TRBV5-1
CAISESRVEETGELFF TGTGCCATCAGTGAGTCAAGGGTCGAGGAGACCGGGGAGCTGTTTTTT many TRBJ2-2 - TRBV10-3
CASSLPGTGGLYTQYF TGTGCCAGCAGCCTTCCCGGGACAGGGGGCTTATATACGCAGTATTTT few TRBJ2-3 TRBD1 TRBV28
CASSLARHGYTF TGCGCCAGCAGCTTGGCTCGGCATGGCTACACCTTC many TRBJ1-2 - TRBV5-1
CASSLSSSGSSYEQYF TGTGCCAGCAGTTTATCATCTAGCGGGAGCTCCTACGAGCAGTACTTC few TRBJ2-7 TRBD2 TRBV27
CASSPAIPSYEQYF TGTGCCAGCAGTCCCGCAATTCCCTCCTACGAGCAGTACTTC few TRBJ2-7 - TRBV27
CASGLSLTGRGNQPQHF TGTGCTAGTGGTTTGTCCCTGACAGGCCGCGGCAATCAGCCCCAGCATTTT few TRBJ1-5 - TRBV12-5
CASSPRGDYGYTF TGTGCCAGCAGCCCTAGGGGTGACTATGGCTACACCTTC many TRBJ1-2 - TRBV4-2
CASAGGRLETQYF TGTGCCAGCGCGGGCGGGAGATTAGAGACCCAGTACTTC - TRBJ2-5 TRBD2 TRBV7-3
CSASFLPSGRWGEQFF TGCAGTGCTAGTTTCTTGCCTAGCGGGAGATGGGGTGAGCAGTTCTTC many TRBJ2-1 TRBD2 TRBV20-1
CASRGLAGGYEQYF TGTGCCAGCCGTGGACTAGCGGGAGGTTACGAGCAGTACTTC - TRBJ2-7 TRBD2 TRBV3-1
CASSGAFRGQLFYEQYF TGCGCCAGCAGTGGGGCTTTTAGGGGACAGCTTTTCTACGAGCAGTACTTC many TRBJ2-7 TRBD1 TRBV10-2
CSARTYLEGGIYNEQFF TGCAGTGCTAGAACCTACCTTGAGGGAGGGATCTACAATGAGCAGTTCTTC few TRBJ2-1 TRBD2 TRBV20-1
CSARDNRASSYNEQFF TGCAGTGCTAGAGATAACCGGGCCAGCTCCTACAATGAGCAGTTCTTC - TRBJ2-1 - TRBV20-1
CASSLASDFTGELFF TGCGCCAGCAGCTTGGCCTCGGACTTCACCGGGGAGCTGTTTTTT many TRBJ2-2 - TRBV5-1
CASTTSGSKQYF TGTGCCAGCACTACTAGCGGCAGCAAGCAGTACTTC many TRBJ2-7 TRBD2 TRBV6-5
CASSDPRGRHPNTEAFF TGTGCCAGCAGTGATCCCAGGGGGCGACACCCGAACACTGAAGCTTTCTTT many TRBJ1-1 TRBD1 TRBV6-1
CASSLLAGALNEQFF TGTGCCAGCAGCTTGCTAGCGGGAGCCCTCAATGAGCAGTTCTTC few TRBJ2-1 TRBD2 TRBV7-9
CASSQDYGGNEQFF TGTGCCAGCAGCCAAGACTATGGCGGCAATGAGCAGTTCTTC many TRBJ2-1 - TRBV4-2
CASSNSPGSGYEQYF TGTGCCAGCAGCAATTCCCCAGGGTCCGGCTACGAGCAGTACTTC - TRBJ2-7 - TRBV14
CASGPLQGGGYTF TGTGCCAGCGGTCCTTTACAGGGCGGAGGCTACACCTTC many TRBJ1-2 - TRBV12-3/TRBV12-4
CASSQHSVGGYEQYF TGCGCCAGCAGCCAACATTCCGTGGGAGGATACGAGCAGTACTTC many TRBJ2-7 - TRBV4-1
CSARLGLKNTGELFF TGCAGTGCTAGACTAGGGTTGAAGAACACCGGGGAGCTGTTTTTT many TRBJ2-2 - TRBV20-1
CATSYSYLGNQPQHF TGTGCCACCAGTTACTCTTATCTAGGGAATCAGCCCCAGCATTTT - TRBJ1-5 - TRBV6-5